This entry lists 4 T cell receptor beta chains sequenced from one sample in a study of tumor and adjacent non-tumor tissue in lung cancer. The template was RNA from unsorted bulk tissue. The library came from three nested PCR rounds adapted from ARM-PCR protocols. MiXCR, run by TCRdb on the multiplex PCR reads, gives a single entry per CDR3 protein. The sample carries 130,000 or so distinct CDR3 sequences, about 66% recorded once. Sequencing input: lung tumor tissue. Receptor source: a man aged 30 to 45 with non-small cell lung cancer.

The J gene is TRBJ2-1, the V gene TRBV20-1, with D perhaps matching TRBD1 or TRBD2 (5 bases each). The length of the CDR3 is 14 residues. From germline, CDR1 is DFQATT and CDR2 SNEGSKA (reference sequence). V lost 4 bases, J lost 7 bases, and 17 bases lay in between. CDR3 sequence (DNA): TGCAGTGCTATTTCCGGGACGGGGTGGAATGAGCAGTTCTTC. As protein: CSAISGTGWNEQFF.

Points on this clonotype: Because the CDR3 is missing its conserved closing phenylalanine or tryptophan, this is likely a read error. The gene calls are TRBV12-3 or TRBV12-4 and TRBJ2-5, with a tentative D call TRBD1 (6 bases). The CDR3 consists of 13 residues. Deletions cut 3 bases from V and 5 bases from J, with 10 bases between. CDR3 in amino acids: CASSFIRGETQYL. DNA of the CDR3: TGTGCCAGCAGTTTCATAAGGGGGGAGACCCAGTACCTC.

Worth noting for this clonotype: One end of the junction does not line up with germline, which may come from a read error. The chain recombines TRBV11-1 with TRBJ2-1; 9 bases match TRBD2. Germline-derived CDR1 and CDR2 are SGHAT and FQDESV (reference sequence). CDR3 length: 12 residues. CDR3 sequence: CASSLPGLASVF. CDR3 DNA sequence: TGTGCCAGCAGCCTTCCGGGACTAGCCTCAGTCTTC.

This clonotype has just a few counts. V gene TRBV20-1 combines with J gene TRBJ2-5; D unresolved. The length of the CDR3 is 13 residues. Trimming stripped 5 bases from V and 1 base from J, with 11 bases between. Germline V gives CDR1 DFQATT, CDR2 SNEGSKA (reference sequence). Written as DNA, the CDR3 is TGCAGTGCTCACCGGGCCCCCCAAGAGACCCAGTACTTC. Translation gives CSAHRAPQETQYF.